The source of this T cell receptor beta chain is a study of control samples from healthy donors and cancer patients. The CDR3 has 13 residues. Trimming removed 1 base at V and 5 bases at J, with 8 bases between. TCRdb's table, derived via immunoSEQ multiplex PCR, lists solely in-frame clones and lacks some. The data contain 140,000 to 150,000 clones, 75% to 90% of them singletons. Sequenced input: blood. The receptor comes from a man younger than 40 in good health. The rearrangement links TRBV12-3 or TRBV12-4 to TRBJ2-5; D remains ambiguous. CDR3 region: CASSLVGWETQYF. CDR3 bases: TGTGCCAGCAGTTTAGTGGGTTGGGAGACCCAGTACTTC.